The T cell receptor (beta chain) described here comes from a study of tumor-infiltrating lymphocytes in primary liver carcinoma (dated by TCRdb to the late 2010s). For the study in its entirety: Surgical resection was performed in China between 2015 and 2016 on about 5 patients with histopathologically diagnosed primary liver carcinoma. Hepatocellular carcinoma (four) or combined HCC and intrahepatic cholangiocarcinoma (one) was present in the five patients, who were three men and two women aged 30 to 69 years. The five patients had tumors staged T1-T3 N0M0, with maximum diameters ranging from about 4 to 11 cm. Each sample produced about 3.5 to 8 million productive TCRbeta reads, and read depth showed no significant difference between tissue types. The study combined TCRbeta repertoire sequencing, expression microarrays and whole-exome sequencing across five regions of each liver tumor, with adjacent normal tissue and blood. A total of about 35 specimens from 5 patients went through TCRbeta repertoire sequencing, namely 25 tumor regions, 5 adjacent noncancerous liver tissues and 5 peripheral blood samples. Technical replicate repertoires showed high reproducibility, with mean shared-clone rates approximately 0.89 and correlation coefficients above 0.95.

The CDR1 and CDR2 encoded by the germline V gene are SGHDN and FVKESK. From cysteine to phenylalanine, the CDR3 is 14 amino acids long. Only CDR3 DNA remains: 42 bases, in frame from the first base. RNA from unsorted whole blood was extracted with TRIzol reagent, and germline DNA was obtained with the DNeasy Blood & Tissue kit. At the time of sampling, the patients had chronic HBV infection and had not received any treatment. Approximately 3.9 milliliters of peripheral blood were collected into K2EDTA tubes before surgery. On the study overall, not on this receptor specifically: Because sequencing covered only the TCR beta chain and unpaired alpha chains were not captured, true repertoire diversity is likely underestimated. Bulk unsorted samples precluded comparing CD4+ and CD8+ T cell repertoires. A significantly larger repertoire fraction was made up by the top 250 clones in tumors than in blood (p = 0.039). Only five patients were included in the study, and the authors note that the findings should be validated in a larger study. Repertoire overlap was higher between tumor regions (mean around 35%) than tumor-adjacent (around 17%) or tumor-blood (approximately 14%) pairs, consistent with antigen-driven expansion.

TCRbeta-specific cDNA was reverse-transcribed from around 500 ng total RNA using a constant-region primer and ProtoScript II reverse transcriptase. The TCRbeta libraries were prepared through three rounds of nested multiplex PCR following a slightly modified ARM-PCR procedure. Each of the first two PCR rounds ran for approximately 10 cycles using multiplex TRBV1-TRBV30 forward primers together with a Cbeta reverse primer. Sample barcodes and Illumina adapters were added in a final 25-cycle PCR using Deep VentR polymerase. Amplicons of 200-500 bp were gel-purified with a QIAquick gel extraction kit before sequencing. An Illumina HiSeq 2500 was used to sequence the TCRbeta amplicons, generating 250-bp paired-end reads. Per the authors' processing: To recover full CDR3 sequences, reads were quality-trimmed using Trimmomatic v0.33 and paired reads were then merged using FLASH v1.2.11. V, D and J germline segments were assigned to the rearranged TCRbeta sequences using MiGEC v1.2.1b. Clonotype statistics and Shannon-Wiener diversity indices were computed with VDJtools v1.0.0. To reduce sampling bias, subsequent analyses other than the diversity analysis used only the 250 most abundant clonotypes in each sample. Using fastp trimming at Q25 and MiXCR clonotype assembly, TCRdb reanalyzed the public sequencing data and kept in-frame beta chains. Rows matching on CDR3 protein sequence are summarized as one entry with the most common DNA and genes. It is TCRdb's table, rather than the study itself, that gives the V and J calls and clone size. The sample includes approximately 210,000 distinct CDR3 sequences, with less than 65% observed a single time. Of the sample, 6% to 8.5% is held by the ten largest clones.

Note on this clonotype: Its antigen has not been determined. Germline is not matched at one junction end, which may reflect a read error.

The chain is assembled from TRBV14 and TRBJ2-1, with an unclear D gene assignment. Sequencing used peripheral blood. The clonotype originates from a woman aged 60-75 years with primary liver carcinoma and hepatitis B virus infection. In nucleotides, the sequence is TGTGCTAGCAGCCCCCCGGACCCGGGTCTTGAGCAGTTCTTC. It is translated as CASSPPDPGLEQFF. With all but the CDR3 taken from the reference TRBV14 and TRBJ2-1 genes, the full variable domain is: EAGVTQFPSHSVIEKGQTVTLRCDPISGHDNLYWYRRVMGKEIKFLLHFVKESKQDESGMPNNRFLAERTGGTYSTLKVQPAELEDSGVYFCASSPPDPGLEQFFGPGTRLTVL.